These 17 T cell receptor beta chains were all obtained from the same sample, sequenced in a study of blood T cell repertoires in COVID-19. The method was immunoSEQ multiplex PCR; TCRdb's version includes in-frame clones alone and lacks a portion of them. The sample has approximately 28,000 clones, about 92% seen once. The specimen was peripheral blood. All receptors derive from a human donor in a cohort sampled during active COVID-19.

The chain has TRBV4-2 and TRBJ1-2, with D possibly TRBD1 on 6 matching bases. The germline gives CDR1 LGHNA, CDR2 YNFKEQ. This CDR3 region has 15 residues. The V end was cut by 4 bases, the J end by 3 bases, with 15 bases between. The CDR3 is CASSPGSRGDYGYTF. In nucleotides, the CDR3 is TGTGCCAGCAGCCCGGGCAGCAGGGGAGACTATGGCTACACCTTC.

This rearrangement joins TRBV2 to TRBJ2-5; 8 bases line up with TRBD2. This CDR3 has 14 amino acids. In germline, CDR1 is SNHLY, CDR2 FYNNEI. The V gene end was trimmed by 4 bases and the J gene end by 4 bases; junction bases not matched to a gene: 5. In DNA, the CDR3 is TGTGCCAGCAGTGGCGGGGGGCGTCGAGAGACCCAGTACTTC. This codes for CASSGGGRRETQYF.

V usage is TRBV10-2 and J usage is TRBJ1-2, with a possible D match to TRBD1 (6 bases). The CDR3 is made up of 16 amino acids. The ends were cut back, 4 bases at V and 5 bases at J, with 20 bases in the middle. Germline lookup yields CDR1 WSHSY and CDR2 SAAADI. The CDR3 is CASSGENYRELYGYTF. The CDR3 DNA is TGCGCCAGCAGTGGGGAGAATTACAGGGAATTGTATGGCTACACCTTC.

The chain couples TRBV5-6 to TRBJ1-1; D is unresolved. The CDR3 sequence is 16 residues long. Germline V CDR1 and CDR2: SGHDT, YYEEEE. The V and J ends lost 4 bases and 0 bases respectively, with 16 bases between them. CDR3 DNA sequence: TGTGCCAGCAGCCCCGGTCCCTCCCGGGTGAACACTGAAGCTTTCTTT. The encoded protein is CASSPGPSRVNTEAFF. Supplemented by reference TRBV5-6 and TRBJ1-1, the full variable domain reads DAGVTQSPTHLIKTRGQQVTLRCSPKSGHDTVSWYQQALGQGPQFIFQYYEEEERQRGNFPDRFSGHQFPNYSSELNVNALLLGDSALYLCASSPGPSRVNTEAFFGQGTRLTVV.

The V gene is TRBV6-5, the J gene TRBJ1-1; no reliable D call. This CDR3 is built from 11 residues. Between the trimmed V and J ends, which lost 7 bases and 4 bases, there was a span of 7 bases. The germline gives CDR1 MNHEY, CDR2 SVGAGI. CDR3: CASKGGTEAFF. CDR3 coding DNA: TGTGCCAGCAAGGGAGGCACTGAAGCTTTCTTT.

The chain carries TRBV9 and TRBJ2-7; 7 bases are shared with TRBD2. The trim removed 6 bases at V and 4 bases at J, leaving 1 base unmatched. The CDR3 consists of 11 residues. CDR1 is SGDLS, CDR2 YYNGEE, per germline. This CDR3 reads CASTGGYEQYF. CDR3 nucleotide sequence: TGTGCCAGCACGGGGGGTTACGAGCAGTACTTC.

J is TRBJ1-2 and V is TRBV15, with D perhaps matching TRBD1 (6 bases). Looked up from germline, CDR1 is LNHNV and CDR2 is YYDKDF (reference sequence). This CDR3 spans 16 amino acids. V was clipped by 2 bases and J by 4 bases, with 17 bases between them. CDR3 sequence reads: CATSRLSGGRGYGYTF. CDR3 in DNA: TGTGCCACCAGCAGATTGAGCGGGGGGCGAGGCTATGGCTACACCTTC.

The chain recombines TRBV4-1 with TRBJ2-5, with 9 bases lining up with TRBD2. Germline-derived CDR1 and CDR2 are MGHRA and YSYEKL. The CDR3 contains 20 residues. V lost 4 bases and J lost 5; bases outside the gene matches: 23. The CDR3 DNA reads TGCGCCAGCAGCCCCCGGGCGGGGACCTTCCTAGCGGGGACGCGGGAGACCCAGTACTTC. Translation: CASSPRAGTFLAGTRETQYF.

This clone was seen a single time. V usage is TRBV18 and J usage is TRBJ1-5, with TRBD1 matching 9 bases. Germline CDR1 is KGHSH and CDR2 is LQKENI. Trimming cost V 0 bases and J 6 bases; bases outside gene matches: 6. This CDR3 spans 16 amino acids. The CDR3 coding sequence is TGTGCCAGCTCACCACCGTTACAGGGGGCAAGTCAGCCCCAGCATTTT. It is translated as CASSPPLQGASQPQHF.

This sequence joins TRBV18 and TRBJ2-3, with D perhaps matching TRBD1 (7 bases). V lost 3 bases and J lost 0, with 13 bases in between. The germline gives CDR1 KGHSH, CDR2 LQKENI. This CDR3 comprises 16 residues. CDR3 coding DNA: TGTGCCAGCTCACCGAACAGGGGACTTAGCACAGATACGCAGTATTTT. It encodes CASSPNRGLSTDTQYF.

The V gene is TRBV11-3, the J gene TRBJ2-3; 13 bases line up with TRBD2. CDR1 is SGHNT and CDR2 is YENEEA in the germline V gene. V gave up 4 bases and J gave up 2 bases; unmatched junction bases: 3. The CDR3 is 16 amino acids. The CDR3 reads CASSSGLAGVTDTQYF. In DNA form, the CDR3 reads TGTGCCAGCAGCTCCGGACTAGCGGGGGTCACAGATACGCAGTATTTT.

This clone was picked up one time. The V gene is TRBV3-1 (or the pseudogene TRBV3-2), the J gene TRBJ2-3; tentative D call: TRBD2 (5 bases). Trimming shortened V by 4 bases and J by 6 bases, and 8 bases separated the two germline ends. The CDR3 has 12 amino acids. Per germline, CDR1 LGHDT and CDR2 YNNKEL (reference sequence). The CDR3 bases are TGTGCCAGCAGCCCGGGGTTGGATACGCAGTATTTT. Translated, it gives CASSPGLDTQYF.

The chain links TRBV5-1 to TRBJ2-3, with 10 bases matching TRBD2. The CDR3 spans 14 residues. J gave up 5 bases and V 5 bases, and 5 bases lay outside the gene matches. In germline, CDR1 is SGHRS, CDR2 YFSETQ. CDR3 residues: CASRSGGAEDTQYF. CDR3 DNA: TGCGCCAGCAGGAGCGGGGGGGCCGAAGATACGCAGTATTTT.

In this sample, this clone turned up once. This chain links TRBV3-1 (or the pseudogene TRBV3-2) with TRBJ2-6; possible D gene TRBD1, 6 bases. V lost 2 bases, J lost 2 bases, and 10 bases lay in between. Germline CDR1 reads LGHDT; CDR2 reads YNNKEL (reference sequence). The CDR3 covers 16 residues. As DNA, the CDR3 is TGTGCCAGCAGCCAAAACAGGGTCACTGGGGCCAACGTCCTGACTTTC. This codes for CASSQNRVTGANVLTF.

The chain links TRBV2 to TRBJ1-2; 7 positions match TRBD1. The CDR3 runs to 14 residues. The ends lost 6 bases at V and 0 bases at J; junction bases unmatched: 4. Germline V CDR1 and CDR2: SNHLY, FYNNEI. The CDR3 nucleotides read TGTGCCAGCAGAGACAGGGAAGCTAACTATGGCTACACCTTC. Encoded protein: CASRDREANYGYTF. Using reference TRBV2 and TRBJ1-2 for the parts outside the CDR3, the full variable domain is EPEVTQTPSHQVTQMGQEVILRCVPISNHLYFYWYRQILGQKVEFLVSFYNNEISEKSEIFDDQFSVERPDGSNFTLKIRSTKLEDSAMYFCASRDREANYGYTFGSGTRLTVV.

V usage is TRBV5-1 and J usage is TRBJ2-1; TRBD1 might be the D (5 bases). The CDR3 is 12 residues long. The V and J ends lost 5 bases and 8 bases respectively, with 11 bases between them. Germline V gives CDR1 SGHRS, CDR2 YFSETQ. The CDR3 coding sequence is TGCGCCAGCAGACTAACAGGTGATGAGCAGTTCTTC. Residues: CASRLTGDEQFF. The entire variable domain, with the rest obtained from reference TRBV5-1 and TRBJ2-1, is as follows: KAGVTQTPRYLIKTRGQQVTLSCSPISGHRSVSWYQQTPGQGLQFLFEYFSETQRNKGNFPGRFSGRQFSNSRSEMNVSTLELGDSALYLCASRLTGDEQFFGPGTRLTVL.

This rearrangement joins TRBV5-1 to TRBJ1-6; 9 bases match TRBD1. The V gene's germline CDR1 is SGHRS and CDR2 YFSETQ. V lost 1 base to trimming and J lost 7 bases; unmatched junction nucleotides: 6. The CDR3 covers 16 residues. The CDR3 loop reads CASSLTSGTGNSPLHF. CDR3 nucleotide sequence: TGCGCCAGCAGCTTGACATCCGGGACAGGGAATTCACCCCTCCACTTT.